This TCR beta chain derives from a study of post-analysis software for immune sequencing data. cDNA libraries for TCR beta contained unique molecular identifiers. TCRdb re-analysed the PCR reads in MiXCR, keeping a single row per CDR3 protein. Of under 200,000 distinct CDR3 sequences listed, roughly 30% were seen once; the top ten hold roughly 3.5%. As for this clonotype: Its antigen remains unidentified.

This CDR3 is built from 16 residues. Germline V gives CDR1 SGHRS, CDR2 YFSETQ. V lost 1 base and J 0 bases, leaving 12 bases between the germline ends. The study's findings and limits: Five or six TRBV segments were significantly more frequent in patients than in controls. TRBV5-6, TRBV5-1 and TRBV20-1 were among these segments.

The rearrangement links TRBV5-1 to TRBJ2-3; weak D call: TRBD2 (5 bases). The specimen sequenced was blood. The receptor was isolated from a girl aged 2 to 17 with multiple sclerosis. This chain's CDR3 is CASSLSRAASTDTQYF. For the CDR3, the DNA is TGCGCCAGCAGCTTGTCCCGAGCGGCTAGCACAGATACGCAGTATTTT.